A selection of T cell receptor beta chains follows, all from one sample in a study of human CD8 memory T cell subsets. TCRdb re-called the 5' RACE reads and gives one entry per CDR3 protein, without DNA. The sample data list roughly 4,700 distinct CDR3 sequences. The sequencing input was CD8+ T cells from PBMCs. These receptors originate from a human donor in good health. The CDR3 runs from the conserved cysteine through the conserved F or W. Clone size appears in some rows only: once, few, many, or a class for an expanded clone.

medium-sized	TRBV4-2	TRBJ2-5	CASSQGSGSGEETQYF
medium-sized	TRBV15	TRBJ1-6	CATSRDGVVQGNSPLHF
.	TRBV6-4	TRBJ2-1	CASSNLAGGPSNEQFF
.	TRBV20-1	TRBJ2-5	CSARLDRAQETQYF
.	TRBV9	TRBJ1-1	CASSPLEGESDEAFF
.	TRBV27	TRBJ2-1	CASSLLVGEWGSYNEQFF
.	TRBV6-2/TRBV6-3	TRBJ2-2	CASSDGAKNTGELFF
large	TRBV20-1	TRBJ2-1	CSARTLAGDYNEQFF
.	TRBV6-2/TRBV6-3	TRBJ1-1	CASSPGTGEYTEAFF
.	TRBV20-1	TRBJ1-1	CSATGQGVTEAFF
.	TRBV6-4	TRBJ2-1	CASSGSDEGHNEQFF
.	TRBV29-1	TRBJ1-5	CSVEITPGGNQPQHF
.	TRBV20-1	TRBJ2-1	CSARGTGDGVEQFF
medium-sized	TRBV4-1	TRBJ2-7	CASSQDGEGYEQYF
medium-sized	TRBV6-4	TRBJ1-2	CASSDSAGASGYGYTF
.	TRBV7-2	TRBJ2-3	CASSKTTGTRSTDTQYF
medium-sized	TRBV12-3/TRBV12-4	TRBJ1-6	CASSLASTGDLWWNLHF
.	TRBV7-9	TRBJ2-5	CASSSTRVALKETQYF
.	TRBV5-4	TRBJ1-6	CASSSGTGDSPLHF
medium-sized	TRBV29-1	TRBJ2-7	CSVEGASPGPNEQYF
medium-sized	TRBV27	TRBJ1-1	CASSLGEGTEAFF
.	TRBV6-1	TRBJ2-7	CASSELGSSSYEQYF
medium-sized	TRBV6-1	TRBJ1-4	CASSDGEGGVEKLFF
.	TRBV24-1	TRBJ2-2	CATSGTGDTGELFF
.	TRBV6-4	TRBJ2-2	CASSPGPALAGELFF
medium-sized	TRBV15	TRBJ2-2	CATRNPRGTEWVGELFF
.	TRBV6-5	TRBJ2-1	CASSLRPGQGGNEQFF
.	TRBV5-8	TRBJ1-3	CASSRDTNSGNTIYF
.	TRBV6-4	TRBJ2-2	CASSDRDDTGELFF
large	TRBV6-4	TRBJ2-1	CASSDSAEAEQFF
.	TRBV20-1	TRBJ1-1	CSALRGRNTEAFF
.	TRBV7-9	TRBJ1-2	CASSLEGQGHYGYTF
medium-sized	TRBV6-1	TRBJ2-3	CASSEGAGGPPDTQYF
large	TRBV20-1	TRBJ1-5	CSAEQGPGGNQPQHF
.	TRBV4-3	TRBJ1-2	CASSQAMDRGQGYTF
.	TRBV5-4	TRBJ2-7	CASSLRAGGGSYEQYF
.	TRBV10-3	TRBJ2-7	CAISTQTGGNNEQYF
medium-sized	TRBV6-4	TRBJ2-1	CASSDFGGSSGGPNEQFF
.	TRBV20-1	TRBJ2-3	CSADGLDLSDTQYF
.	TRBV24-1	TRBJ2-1	CATSASGGSYNEQFF
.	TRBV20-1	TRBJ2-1	CSARDPYRDNNEQFF
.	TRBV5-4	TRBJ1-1	CASSLGGPIPEAFF
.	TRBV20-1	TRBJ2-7	CSARGRREGFYEQYF
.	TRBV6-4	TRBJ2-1	CASSTGQGDYNEQFF
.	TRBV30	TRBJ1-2	CAWKAADYGYTF
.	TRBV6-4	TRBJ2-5	CASSPHSGGQETQYF
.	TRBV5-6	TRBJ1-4	CASSSRFLQGLPTNEKLFF
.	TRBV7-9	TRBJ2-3	CASSFRREESPDTQYF
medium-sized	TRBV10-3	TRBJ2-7	CAISEIRDREVPSYEQYF
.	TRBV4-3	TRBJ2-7	CASSLETGTPYEQYF
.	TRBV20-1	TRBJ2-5	CSARLGGTHGLIQETQYF
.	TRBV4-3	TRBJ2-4	CASSQDFGQGGDIQYF
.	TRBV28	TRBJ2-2	CASSIPTRKNTGELFF
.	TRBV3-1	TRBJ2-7	CASSQLSSGYEQYF